The 27 T cell receptor beta chains listed next were all sequenced from one sample in a study of T-cell reconstitution after alpha-beta-depleted transplantation in children (dated by TCRdb to about 2016). Libraries were built with PCR. The sequencer listed for this sample is Illumina HiSeq 2500. To normalize quantification of the TCRbeta repertoire, the TCR libraries were built with molecular barcoding that relied on unique molecular identifiers. The public reads were reanalyzed by TCRdb: fastp trimming at Q25, MiXCR alignment, in-frame beta chains only. CDR3 protein sequences are deduplicated, and each keeps its most common genes and DNA. For this sample there are hundreds of thousands of distinct CDR3 sequences; around 13% appear just once. Jointly, the top ten make up 0.79% of the sample. The sample's treatment or condition label, in plain terms: allogeneic hematopoietic cell transplantation with graft depleted of TCRalphabeta T cells and CD19 B cells.

Sequenced material: PBMCs, taken before TCRalphabeta/CD19-depleted stem cell transplant. The receptors derive from a girl aged 2-10 years with congenital amegakaryocytic thrombocytopenia, due to receive a stem cell transplant.

The chain links TRBV10-3 to TRBJ2-2; 7 bases line up with TRBD1. The CDR3 consists of 13 residues. Looked up from germline, CDR1 is ENHRY and CDR2 is SYGVKD. The ends lost 8 bases at V and 3 bases at J; junction bases unmatched: 3. CDR3 region: CAIEGTDTGELFF. CDR3 DNA sequence: TGTGCCATCGAAGGGACAGACACCGGGGAGCTGTTTTTT.

The chain combines TRBV3-1 with TRBJ2-1; TRBD2 is a possible D gene (5 bases). V was pared by 3 bases and J by 10 bases, with 22 bases between. There are 16 residues in the CDR3. The germline V gene encodes CDR1 LGHDT and CDR2 YNNKEL (reference sequence). The CDR3 nucleotides read TGTGCCAGCAGCCATAGGTTTGCGAGACTATGGGGAGAGCAGTTCTTC. It is translated as CASSHRFARLWGEQFF.

The V call is TRBV30, the J call TRBJ2-5; D remains ambiguous. The ends were cut back, 4 bases at V and 0 bases at J, with 6 bases in the middle. This CDR3 region has 12 residues. CDR1 is GTSNPN and CDR2 is SVGIG in the germline V gene (reference sequence). CDR3 sequence reads: CAWTGYQETQYF. CDR3 nucleotides: TGTGCCTGGACAGGCTACCAAGAGACCCAGTACTTC.

A note on this clonotype: A much larger clone is a single base away; this may be a read error. This chain links TRBV12-3 or TRBV12-4 with TRBJ2-5, with TRBD2 matching over 7 bases. CDR3 length equals 13 residues. In DNA, the CDR3 is TGTGCCAGCAGCTCACTAGCGTCGGAGACCCAGTGCTTC. Translation gives CASSSLASETQCF.

This chain connects TRBV10-3 to TRBJ2-1; a weak D match, TRBD2 (5 bases). V was trimmed by 3 bases and J by 5 bases, leaving 32 bases between them. The CDR3 consists of 21 residues. The germline V gene encodes CDR1 ENHRY and CDR2 SYGVKD. The CDR3 is CAISDLALVSGIESYNNEQFF. CDR3 in DNA: TGTGCCATCAGTGACTTAGCGCTGGTATCAGGAATCGAATCATATAACAATGAGCAGTTCTTC.

Ten or more counts support this clonotype. This chain connects TRBV12-3 or TRBV12-4 to TRBJ1-5; D remains ambiguous. The CDR3 runs 14 residues. Trimming stripped 6 bases from V and 2 bases from J, with 11 bases between. DNA for the CDR3: TGTGCCAGCAGCCCCGACGGTCGCAATCAGCCCCAGCATTTT. Its translation is CASSPDGRNQPQHF.

Many counts were recorded for this clonotype. The rearrangement joins TRBV29-1 to TRBJ2-6; D remains ambiguous. The CDR3 totals 12 residues. Trimming pared 6 bases from V and 0 bases from J, leaving 3 bases between. Germline CDR1 reads SQVTM; CDR2 reads ANQGSEA. The CDR3 loop reads CSVNSGANVLTF. The CDR3 DNA is TGCAGCGTCAACTCTGGGGCCAACGTCCTGACTTTC. Full variable domain (missing parts from reference TRBV29-1 and TRBJ2-6): SAVISQKPSRDICQRGTSLTIQCQVDSQVTMMFWYRQQPGQSLTLIATANQGSEATYESGFVIDKFPISRPNLTFSTLTVSNMSPEDSSIYLCSVNSGANVLTFGAGSRLTVL.

Worth noting for this clonotype: This may come from a read error, since a much larger clone is one base off. The CDR3 does not end in the conserved phenylalanine or tryptophan, so this is likely a read error. The rearrangement joins TRBV29-1 to TRBJ1-2; 7 bases map to TRBD1. The CDR3 length is 13 residues. V gave up 7 bases and J gave up 3 bases; unmatched junction bases: 8. Looked up from germline, CDR1 is SQVTM and CDR2 is ANQGSEA. The CDR3 DNA sequence: TGCAGCGCCGAGACAGGGAGAGACTATGGCTACACCTAC. Its translation is CSAETGRDYGYTY.

This clonotype was observed many times. The chain uses TRBV5-1 and TRBJ2-1; 11 positions agree with TRBD2. The germline V gene encodes CDR1 SGHRS and CDR2 YFSETQ. This CDR3 region has 16 residues. With V trimmed by 0 bases and J by 4 bases, 3 bases remained unmatched. The CDR3 here is CASSLVLAGEYNEQFF. In DNA, the CDR3 is TGCGCCAGCAGCTTGGTACTAGCGGGGGAATACAATGAGCAGTTCTTC.

This clonotype was found many times. Germline and junction disagree at one end, which may indicate a read error. This chain uses TRBV3-1 with TRBJ2-1, with 9 bases that match TRBD2. CDR1 is LGHDT, CDR2 YNNKEL, per germline (reference sequence). The length of the CDR3 is 16 residues. CDR3 amino acids: CASSQVFGTSYYEQFF. Here the CDR3 DNA reads TGTGCCAGCAGCCAAGTATTCGGGACTAGCTACTATGAGCAGTTCTTC.

This clonotype was counted a few times. The J gene is TRBJ1-2, the V gene TRBV30; 11 bases agree with TRBD1. CDR1 GTSNPN and CDR2 SVGIG come from the germline V gene (reference sequence). CDR3 length: 15 residues. V lost 0 bases and J lost 4; bases outside the gene matches: 4. Here the CDR3 DNA reads TGTGCCTGGAGTGTGATCGGGACAGGGGGCTATGGCTACACCTTC. This gives the protein CAWSVIGTGGYGYTF.

This chain connects TRBV25-1 to TRBJ2-2, with D possibly called TRBD1 or TRBD2 (6 bases each). In germline, CDR1 is MGHDK, CDR2 SYGVNS. This CDR3 spans 15 amino acids. V shed 3 bases and J shed 6 bases, with 14 bases lying between them. CDR3: CASSDRRGVPGELFF. The CDR3 DNA sequence: TGTGCCAGCAGTGATCGTAGGGGGGTCCCCGGGGAGCTGTTTTTT.

This clonotype was seen ten or more times. The rearrangement joins TRBV9 to TRBJ2-3; a possible D gene is TRBD2 (5 bases). The CDR3 contains 15 residues. The germline gives CDR1 SGDLS, CDR2 YYNGEE. The V and J ends lost 1 base and 6 bases respectively, with 15 bases between them. CDR3 in DNA: TGTGCCAGCAGCGTACTTAGCGTAGCCGGGGATACGCAGTATTTT. Translating gives CASSVLSVAGDTQYF.

The genes are TRBV5-1 and TRBJ2-1; 8 bases line up with TRBD1. V lost 5 bases to trimming and J lost 2 bases; unmatched junction nucleotides: 9. Germline V gene sequence: CDR1 SGHRS, CDR2 YFSETQ. This CDR3 contains 16 residues. CDR3 region: CASRRPRDRPYNEQFF. The CDR3 nucleotides read TGCGCCAGCAGAAGACCCCGGGACAGGCCCTACAATGAGCAGTTCTTC.

On this clonotype: With a much larger clone just one base away, this may be a read error. DNA of the CDR3: TGTGCCAGCAGTTCCAGACTAGCGGGAGGTGTGTACAATGAGCAGATCTTC. Its translation is CASSSRLAGGVYNEQIF. This sequence joins TRBV5-5 and TRBJ2-1; the match to TRBD2 covers 13 bases. The CDR3 extends over 17 amino acids. The germline gives CDR1 SGHKS, CDR2 YYEKEE (reference sequence).

This clonotype was seen repeatedly, ten times or more. CDR3 sequence reads: CSARAASGETREQFF. The CDR3 DNA reads as TGCAGTGCTAGAGCCGCCTCCGGGGAGACACGAGAGCAGTTCTTC. The V and J genes are TRBV20-1 and TRBJ2-1, with D possibly matching TRBD2 (5 bases). Trimming cost V 1 base and J 10 bases, with 20 bases left between them. Germline lookup yields CDR1 DFQATT and CDR2 SNEGSKA (reference sequence). The CDR3 runs to 15 residues.

This clonotype has just a few counts. The chain has TRBV19 and TRBJ2-1; D possibly corresponds to TRBD1 (6 bases). The CDR3 is 14 amino acids. V was shortened by 6 bases and J by 3 bases, with 12 bases between the two germline ends. The germline gives CDR1 LNHDA, CDR2 SQIVND (reference sequence). The CDR3 sequence: CASSRQAGYNEQFF. The CDR3 coding sequence is TGTGCCAGTAGCCGACAGGCGGGCTACAATGAGCAGTTCTTC. The whole variable domain, filled in from reference TRBV19 and TRBJ2-1, reads DGGITQSPKYLFRKEGQNVTLSCEQNLNHDAMYWYRQDPGQGLRLIYYSQIVNDFQKGDIAEGYSVSREKKESFPLTVTSAQKNPTAFYLCASSRQAGYNEQFFGPGTRLTVL.

This clonotype was recorded at least ten times. The CDR3 is CAARETGMWNTQYF. In DNA, the CDR3 is TGTGCCGCAAGAGAGACGGGGATGTGGAATACGCAGTATTTT. The gene calls are TRBV15 and TRBJ2-3; a weak D match, TRBD2 (5 bases). V lost 11 bases, J lost 7 bases, and 22 bases lay in between. Germline values: CDR1 LNHNV, CDR2 YYDKDF (reference sequence). The CDR3 has 14 residues.

The chain recombines TRBV5-1 with TRBJ1-4, with TRBD1 as a possible D gene (5 bases). This CDR3 contains 14 residues. Germline V gives CDR1 SGHRS, CDR2 YFSETQ. Trimming removed 4 bases at V and 7 bases at J, with 14 bases between. CDR3 sequence (DNA): TGCGCCAGCAGCGAGGACATCAACTTTGAAAAACTGTTTTTT. Its translation: CASSEDINFEKLFF.

The CDR3 DNA sequence: TGTGCCTGGGGACAGGGGGGACACAATGAGCAGTTCTTC. Translation gives CAWGQGGHNEQFF. V is TRBV30 and J is TRBJ2-1; 10 bases are a match to TRBD1. The germline CDR1 and CDR2 sequences are GTSNPN and SVGIG (reference sequence). This CDR3 spans 13 amino acids. V lost 5 bases to trimming and J lost 5 bases; unmatched junction nucleotides: 3.

The chain links TRBV20-1 to TRBJ2-6, with D perhaps TRBD1 (5 bases). The germline V gene has CDR1 DFQATT and CDR2 SNEGSKA (reference sequence). Deletions cut 5 bases from V and 2 bases from J, with 7 bases between. CDR3 length equals 13 residues. CDR3 nucleotides: TGCAGTGCTGACAGTCCTGGGGCCAACGTCCTGACTTTC. Translating gives CSADSPGANVLTF.

This clonotype was seen repeatedly, ten times or more. This chain joins TRBV24-1 and TRBJ2-2; TRBD2 matches at 11 bases. CDR1 is KGHDR, CDR2 SFDVKD, per germline. V gave up 2 bases and J gave up 7 bases; unmatched junction bases: 5. The CDR3 totals 16 residues. CDR3 protein: CATSDSTSGMHGELFF. The CDR3 DNA is TGTGCCACCAGTGATTCGACTAGCGGGATGCACGGGGAGCTGTTTTTT.

The chain employs TRBV30 and TRBJ2-1; 8 positions match TRBD2. Germline CDR1 GTSNPN, CDR2 SVGIG (reference sequence). This CDR3 is 15 amino acids long. With V trimmed by 4 bases and J by 5 bases, 10 bases remained unmatched. For the CDR3, the DNA is TGTGCCTGGACCCCTGGCCCACTAGCGGACAATGAGCAGTTCTTC. Translating it yields CAWTPGPLADNEQFF.

This clonotype was counted ten times or more. The rearrangement uses TRBV6-5 and TRBJ1-1; D is possibly TRBD1 (5 bases). This CDR3 region has 14 residues. The germline V gene encodes CDR1 MNHEY and CDR2 SVGAGI. Trimming took 3 bases from V and 0 from J, leaving 8 bases between them. This chain's CDR3 is CASSYVRVNTEAFF. Written as DNA, the CDR3 is TGTGCCAGCAGTTATGTCAGGGTGAACACTGAAGCTTTCTTT.

The chain uses TRBV5-1 and TRBJ1-3; no clear D gene. The CDR3 has 16 amino acids. Trimming removed 3 bases from V and 0 bases from J, with 13 bases in between. The germline V gene has CDR1 SGHRS and CDR2 YFSETQ. CDR3 loop: CASSSTDSLSGNTIYF. CDR3 nucleotides: TGCGCCAGCAGCTCAACAGACTCGCTCTCTGGAAACACCATATATTTT.

This clonotype was found many times. V and J are TRBV6-5 and TRBJ2-1; 8 nucleotides align to TRBD1. Losses at the gene ends were 3 bases for V and 4 bases for J; bases not matched to a gene: 5. The CDR3 runs to 15 residues. Looked up from germline, CDR1 is MNHEY and CDR2 is SVGAGI. CDR3 sequence reads: CASSYSGGSYNEQFF. Written as DNA, the CDR3 is TGTGCCAGCAGTTATTCAGGGGGCTCTTACAATGAGCAGTTCTTC.

This clonotype was recorded many times. CDR3 DNA sequence: TGCGCCAGCAACGGGGGCACTGAAGCTTTCTTT. It specifies CASNGGTEAFF. V is TRBV5-1 and J is TRBJ1-1; D perhaps matches TRBD1 (5 bases). The CDR3 covers 11 residues. Germline V gene data show CDR1 as SGHRS and CDR2 as YFSETQ. The V gene lost 6 bases and the J gene lost 4 bases, with 7 bases spanning the gap.